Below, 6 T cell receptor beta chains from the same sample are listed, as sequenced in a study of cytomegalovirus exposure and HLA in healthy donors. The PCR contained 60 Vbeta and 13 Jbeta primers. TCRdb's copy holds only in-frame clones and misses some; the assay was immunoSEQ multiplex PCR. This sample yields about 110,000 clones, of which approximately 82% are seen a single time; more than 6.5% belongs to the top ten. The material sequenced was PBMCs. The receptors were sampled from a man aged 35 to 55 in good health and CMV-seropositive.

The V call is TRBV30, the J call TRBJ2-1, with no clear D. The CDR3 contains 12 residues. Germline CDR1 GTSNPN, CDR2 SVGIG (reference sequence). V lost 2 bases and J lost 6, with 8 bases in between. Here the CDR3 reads CAWSPGVNEQFF. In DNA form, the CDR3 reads TGTGCCTGGAGTCCCGGAGTCAATGAGCAGTTCTTC.

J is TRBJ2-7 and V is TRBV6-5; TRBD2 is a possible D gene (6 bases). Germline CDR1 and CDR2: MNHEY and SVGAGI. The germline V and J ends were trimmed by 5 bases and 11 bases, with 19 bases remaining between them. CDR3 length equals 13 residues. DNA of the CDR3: TGTGCCAGCAGTACCCGGTCGGAGGGGTCAAAGTACTTC. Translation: CASSTRSEGSKYF.

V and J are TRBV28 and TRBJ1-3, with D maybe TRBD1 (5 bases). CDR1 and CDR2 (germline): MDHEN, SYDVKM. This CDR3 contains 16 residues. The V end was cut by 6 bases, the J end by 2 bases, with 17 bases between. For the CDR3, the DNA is TGTGCCAGCAGCGGACCTGCCAGGGCCCCTGGAAACACCATATATTTT. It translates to CASSGPARAPGNTIYF.

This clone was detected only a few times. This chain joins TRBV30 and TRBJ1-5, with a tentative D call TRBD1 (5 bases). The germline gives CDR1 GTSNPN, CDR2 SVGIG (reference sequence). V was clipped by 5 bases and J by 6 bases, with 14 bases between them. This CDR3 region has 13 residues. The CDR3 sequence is CAWDSGGGQPQHF. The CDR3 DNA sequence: TGTGCCTGGGACTCGGGGGGAGGTCAGCCCCAGCATTTT.

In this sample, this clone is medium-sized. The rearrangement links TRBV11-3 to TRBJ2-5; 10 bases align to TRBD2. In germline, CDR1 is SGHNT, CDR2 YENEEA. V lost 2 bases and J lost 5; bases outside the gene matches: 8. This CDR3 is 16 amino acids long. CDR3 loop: CASSLRASGSTETQYF. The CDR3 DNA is TGTGCCAGCAGCTTACGGGCTAGCGGGAGCACGGAGACCCAGTACTTC.

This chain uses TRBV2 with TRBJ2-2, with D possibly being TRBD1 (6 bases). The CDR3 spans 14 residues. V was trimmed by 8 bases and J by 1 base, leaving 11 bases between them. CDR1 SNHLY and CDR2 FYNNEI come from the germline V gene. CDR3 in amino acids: CASGGQVNTGELFF. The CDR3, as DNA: TGTGCCAGCGGGGGACAAGTGAACACCGGGGAGCTGTTTTTT.